Shown below are 28 T cell receptor beta chains from a single sample sequenced in a study of radiation and T cells in renal cell carcinoma. Stated time point: baseline pretreatment blood. Treatment defined: 15 Gy SBRT to primary tumor, nephrectomy 4 weeks later. The assay was immunoSEQ multiplex PCR, and TCRdb's table has in-frame clones only and misses some. In the table there are roughly 150,000 clones, about 87% of which are singletons. Specimen: blood, collected from a patient whose treatment included radiotherapy and nephrectomy. These receptors were taken from a woman in her seventies with renal cell carcinoma.

The V gene is TRBV7-2, the J gene TRBJ2-5; 7 positions agree with TRBD2. The germline CDR1 and CDR2 sequences are SGHTA and FQGNSA. The trim removed 1 base at V and 4 bases at J, leaving 3 bases unmatched. This CDR3 is built from 14 residues. The CDR3 loop reads CASSLDGRPETQYF. The CDR3 DNA reads TGTGCCAGCAGCTTAGACGGGAGGCCAGAGACCCAGTACTTC.

This sequence joins TRBV4-2 and TRBJ2-1, with 7 bases matching TRBD2. The CDR3 contains 16 residues. Losses at the gene ends were 6 bases for V and 5 bases for J; bases not matched to a gene: 13. Germline CDR1 reads LGHNA; CDR2 reads YNFKEQ. CDR3 nucleotides: TGTGCCAGCAGTCCAACTGAAAGCGGGGCTGACAATGAGCAGTTCTTC. It translates to CASSPTESGADNEQFF.

V usage is TRBV7-9 and J usage is TRBJ2-1, with a tentative D call TRBD1 (5 bases). The germline CDR1 and CDR2 sequences are SEHNR and FQNEAQ (reference sequence). The CDR3 loop spans 15 amino acids. V dropped 1 base and J dropped 1 base, with 8 bases sitting between them. The chain's CDR3 is CASSLGQGSYNEQFF. CDR3 nucleotides: TGTGCCAGCAGCTTAGGGCAGGGATCCTACAATGAGCAGTTCTTC.

The chain uses TRBV6-6 and TRBJ2-7; 13 bases map to TRBD2. This CDR3 has 14 amino acids. J lost 7 bases, V lost 6 bases, and 6 bases had no gene match. The germline gives CDR1 MNHNY, CDR2 SVGAGI (reference sequence). CDR3 DNA: TGTGCCAGCAGCTTGACTAGCGGGGGGTTTGAGCAGTACTTC. Its translation: CASSLTSGGFEQYF.

The J gene is TRBJ2-2, the V gene TRBV7-2; 7 bases line up with TRBD2. Germline V gene sequence: CDR1 SGHTA, CDR2 FQGNSA. Trimming took 1 base from V and 6 from J; bases not matched to a gene: 8. The CDR3 contains 16 residues. CDR3: CASSLESTSLSGELFF. In DNA, the CDR3 is TGTGCCAGCAGCTTAGAATCGACTAGCCTCTCCGGGGAGCTGTTTTTT.

The chain carries TRBV5-1 and TRBJ2-2; possibly TRBD1 or TRBD2 for D (6 bases each). Between the trimmed V and J ends, which lost 3 bases and 4 bases, there was a span of 13 bases. Per germline, CDR1 SGHRS and CDR2 YFSETQ. The CDR3 has 15 residues. The CDR3 DNA reads as TGCGCCAGCAGCTGGGGGGCAGGGGCCACCGGGGAGCTGTTTTTT. Its protein product is CASSWGAGATGELFF. The whole variable domain, filled in from reference TRBV5-1 and TRBJ2-2, reads KAGVTQTPRYLIKTRGQQVTLSCSPISGHRSVSWYQQTPGQGLQFLFEYFSETQRNKGNFPGRFSGRQFSNSRSEMNVSTLELGDSALYLCASSWGAGATGELFFGEGSRLTVL.

This clone was seen just once. The V and J genes are TRBV11-3 and TRBJ1-2, with 9 bases matching TRBD1. The germline gives CDR1 SGHNT, CDR2 YENEEA. CDR3 length: 13 amino acids. The junction had 4 bases not matched to a gene; V was cut back by 5 bases and J by 6 bases. The CDR3 region has the DNA TGTGCCAGCAGCCTGGGACAGGGCGATGGCTACACCTTC. Protein product: CASSLGQGDGYTF. Variable domain in full (rest from reference TRBV11-3 and TRBJ1-2): EAGVVQSPRYKIIEKKQPVAFWCNPISGHNTLYWYLQNLGQGPELLIRYENEEAVDDSQLPKDRFSAERLKGVDSTLKIQPAELGDSAVYLCASSLGQGDGYTFGSGTRLTVV.

J is TRBJ2-1 and V is TRBV5-1; D gene uncertain. From germline, CDR1 is SGHRS and CDR2 YFSETQ. V shed 2 bases and J shed 5 bases, with 5 bases lying between them. CDR3 length: 12 amino acids. The CDR3 DNA reads as TGCGCCAGCAGCTTCCGGGACAATGAGCAGTTCTTC. Amino acids: CASSFRDNEQFF. The full variable domain, its missing parts supplied by reference TRBV5-1 and TRBJ2-1, is KAGVTQTPRYLIKTRGQQVTLSCSPISGHRSVSWYQQTPGQGLQFLFEYFSETQRNKGNFPGRFSGRQFSNSRSEMNVSTLELGDSALYLCASSFRDNEQFFGPGTRLTVL.

V gene TRBV25-1 combines with J gene TRBJ1-3; no clear D gene. CDR3 size: 15 residues. From germline, CDR1 is MGHDK and CDR2 SYGVNS. Trimming shortened V by 5 bases and J by 0 bases, and 11 bases separated the two germline ends. DNA for the CDR3: TGTGCCAGCAGTTTCTCCGGCATCTCTGGAAACACCATATATTTT. Protein sequence: CASSFSGISGNTIYF.

This clone has just a few counts. The chain recombines TRBV28 with TRBJ1-6; 8 bases line up with TRBD1. CDR1 is MDHEN, CDR2 SYDVKM, per germline. J lost 8 bases, V lost 7 bases, and 13 bases had no gene match. The CDR3 has 16 amino acids. The CDR3 protein is CASTSPSGQGYSPLHF. CDR3 sequence (DNA): TGTGCCAGCACCTCCCCCTCAGGACAGGGCTATTCACCCCTCCACTTT. The full variable domain, rest sourced from reference TRBV28 and TRBJ1-6, is DVKVTQSSRYLVKRTGEKVFLECVQDMDHENMFWYRQDPGLGLRLIYFSYDVKMKEKGDIPEGYSVSREKKERFSLILESASTNQTSMYLCASTSPSGQGYSPLHFGNGTRLTVT.

This clone was seen only once. V is TRBV6-1 and J is TRBJ2-2; D remains ambiguous. CDR1 MNHNS and CDR2 SASEGT come from the germline V gene. This CDR3 contains 12 residues. V lost 5 bases, J lost 6 bases, and 7 bases lay in between. DNA of the CDR3: TGTGCCAGCAGTAGAAGGGCCGGGGAGCTGTTTTTT. Amino acid sequence: CASSRRAGELFF.

For the CDR3, the DNA is TGTGCCAGCAGCGGGCGGGGGCCGACCGTTATGAACACTGAAGCTTTCTTT. It yields the protein CASSGRGPTVMNTEAFF. The chain uses TRBV21-1 and TRBJ1-1. TRBV21-1 is tagged as a pseudogene. The CDR3 is 17 residues long.

The chain uses TRBV11-3 and TRBJ2-2; possibly TRBD2 for D (6 bases). Per the germline V gene, CDR1 is SGHNT and CDR2 is YENEEA. The CDR3 covers 16 residues. Trimming took off 5 bases at V and 3 bases at J, with 16 bases between the two ends. Written as DNA, the CDR3 is TGTGCCAGCAGCCCTAAGAGGAGGGGAGACACCGGGGAGCTGTTTTTT. Residues: CASSPKRRGDTGELFF. Combining the CDR3 with reference TRBV11-3 and TRBJ2-2 gives the whole variable domain EAGVVQSPRYKIIEKKQPVAFWCNPISGHNTLYWYLQNLGQGPELLIRYENEEAVDDSQLPKDRFSAERLKGVDSTLKIQPAELGDSAVYLCASSPKRRGDTGELFFGEGSRLTVL.

The table lists this clone with a count of one. The V gene is TRBV30, the J gene TRBJ1-4; 12 bases match TRBD1. Germline loops: CDR1 GTSNPN, CDR2 SVGIG (reference sequence). CDR3 length: 13 residues. V lost 4 bases and J lost 14; bases outside the gene matches: 8. The CDR3 region is CAWTRDRGLGLFF. CDR3 nucleotide sequence: TGTGCCTGGACCCGGGACAGGGGGCTAGGGCTGTTTTTT.

This chain joins TRBV5-1 and TRBJ2-7; D remains ambiguous. The CDR3 covers 11 residues. Germline V gives CDR1 SGHRS, CDR2 YFSETQ. The V end lost 0 bases, the J end lost 4 bases, and 2 bases lay between the germline ends. Here the CDR3 reads CASSLEYEQYF. Written as DNA, the CDR3 is TGCGCCAGCAGCTTGGAATACGAGCAGTACTTC. The entire variable domain, with the rest obtained from reference TRBV5-1 and TRBJ2-7, is as follows: KAGVTQTPRYLIKTRGQQVTLSCSPISGHRSVSWYQQTPGQGLQFLFEYFSETQRNKGNFPGRFSGRQFSNSRSEMNVSTLELGDSALYLCASSLEYEQYFGPGTRLTVT.

CDR3 nucleotides: TGTGCCAGCAGTTTATCAGGGGGGGCGAGAATTTCACCCCTCCACTTT. It specifies CASSLSGGARISPLHF. The V gene is TRBV27, the J gene TRBJ1-6, with D tentatively TRBD1 (6 bases). CDR3 size: 16 residues. Germline V gene data show CDR1 as MNHEY and CDR2 as SMNVEV (reference sequence). Trimming stripped 0 bases from V and 9 bases from J, with 15 bases between.

The chain links TRBV19 to TRBJ2-7; 9 nucleotides align to TRBD1. Per the germline V gene, CDR1 is LNHDA and CDR2 is SQIVND (reference sequence). Unmatched junction bases numbered 11, after V lost 8 bases and J lost 6 bases. This CDR3 is built from 14 residues. CDR3 protein: CASSSGTGLAEQYF. In nucleotides, the CDR3 is TGTGCCAGTTCGTCCGGGACAGGGTTGGCCGAGCAGTACTTC. Full variable domain (outside the CDR3, taken from reference TRBV19 and TRBJ2-7): DGGITQSPKYLFRKEGQNVTLSCEQNLNHDAMYWYRQDPGQGLRLIYYSQIVNDFQKGDIAEGYSVSREKKESFPLTVTSAQKNPTAFYLCASSSGTGLAEQYFGPGTRLTVT.

The V gene is TRBV5-5, the J gene TRBJ1-5; no definite D call. V lost 4 bases and J lost 6, with 14 bases in between. This CDR3 spans 14 amino acids. The germline V gene encodes CDR1 SGHKS and CDR2 YYEKEE (reference sequence). The CDR3 here is CASSRTGVGQPQHF. CDR3 DNA: TGTGCCAGCAGCCGAACCGGGGTGGGTCAGCCCCAGCATTTT.

The chain carries TRBV15 and TRBJ1-5; D call uncertain. The CDR3 contains 13 residues. In germline, CDR1 is LNHNV, CDR2 YYDKDF (reference sequence). The ends were cut back, 8 bases at V and 0 bases at J, with 8 bases in the middle. CDR3 residues: CATGANSNQPQHF. The CDR3 DNA follows: TGTGCCACCGGCGCAAATAGCAATCAGCCCCAGCATTTT.

This sequence joins TRBV7-2 and TRBJ2-1, with TRBD1 identical over 7 bases. The CDR3 extends over 15 amino acids. J was trimmed by 0 bases and V by 7 bases; bases with no gene match: 6. The V gene's germline CDR1 is SGHTA and CDR2 FQGNSA. Here the CDR3 DNA reads TGTGCCAGCACCCCGACAGGGAGCTCCTACAATGAGCAGTTCTTC. Translating gives CASTPTGSSYNEQFF.

Only a few counts were recorded for this clone. The CDR3 loop is CATSRDLGQNSPLHF. CDR3 DNA sequence: TGTGCCACCAGCAGAGATTTAGGACAGAATTCACCCCTCCACTTT. The chain combines TRBV15 with TRBJ1-6, with D maybe TRBD1 (6 bases). The CDR3 is made up of 15 amino acids. Germline V gene sequence: CDR1 LNHNV, CDR2 YYDKDF (reference sequence). V was trimmed by 0 bases and J by 7 bases, leaving 10 bases between them.

This clone was recorded a few times. The rearrangement uses TRBV29-1 and TRBJ1-1; D unclear. CDR1 is SQVTM and CDR2 is ANQGSEA in the germline V gene. CDR3 length: 12 amino acids. V lost 7 bases and J lost 1, with 10 bases in between. The CDR3 sequence: CSAAYSNTEAFF. The CDR3 bases are TGCAGCGCAGCCTATTCGAACACTGAAGCTTTCTTT.

The chain is built from TRBV21-1 and TRBJ1-2. TRBV21-1 is marked as a pseudogene. There are 15 residues in the CDR3. CDR3 protein: CASSVPGQVAYGYTF. The CDR3, as DNA: TGTGCCAGCAGCGTCCCGGGGCAGGTTGCATACGGCTACACCTTC.

The chain links TRBV6-5 to TRBJ1-2; tentatively, D is TRBD1 (6 bases). V gave up 0 bases and J gave up 8 bases, with 10 bases separating them. This CDR3 is 13 amino acids long. Germline lookup yields CDR1 MNHEY and CDR2 SVGAGI. CDR3 DNA: TGTGCCAGCAGTTACTCGTCTGGGGGCGGCTACACCTTC. Translating gives CASSYSSGGGYTF.

This chain joins TRBV10-1 and TRBJ2-1, with TRBD2 matching 14 bases. This CDR3 is built from 17 residues. Germline values: CDR1 WNHNN, CDR2 SYGVQD (reference sequence). Trimming cost V 6 bases and J 2 bases; bases outside gene matches: 6. CDR3 coding DNA: TGCGCCAGCAGCCCCCTGACTAGCGGGGGGGCCTACAATGAGCAGTTCTTC. It encodes CASSPLTSGGAYNEQFF.

CDR3: CASSEEGNYGYTF. CDR3 nucleotides: TGCGCCAGCAGCGAAGAGGGGAACTATGGCTACACCTTC. The chain employs TRBV5-1 and TRBJ1-2; D may be TRBD1 (5 bases). This CDR3 is 13 amino acids long. Trimming left V 4 bases short and J 2 bases short, with 9 bases between. Germline CDR1 reads SGHRS; CDR2 reads YFSETQ.

The V call is TRBV4-3, the J call TRBJ2-7, with 8 bases lining up with TRBD2. The CDR3 covers 17 residues. The V and J ends lost 1 base and 1 base, in that order; junction bases with no gene match: 9. The germline CDR1 and CDR2 sequences are LGHNA and YSLEER. In DNA form, the CDR3 reads TGCGCCAGCAGCCAAGGGACGGCCAGCGGGGGTTCCTACGAGCAGTACTTC. It translates to CASSQGTASGGSYEQYF.

The chain couples TRBV29-1 to TRBJ1-2; 9 positions agree with TRBD1. Trimming removed 5 bases from V and 5 bases from J; junction bases left unmatched: 3. CDR1 is SQVTM and CDR2 is ANQGSEA in the germline V gene. This CDR3 has 12 residues. The CDR3 is CSVLGQGYGYTF. CDR3 DNA: TGCAGCGTTTTGGGACAGGGATATGGCTACACCTTC.